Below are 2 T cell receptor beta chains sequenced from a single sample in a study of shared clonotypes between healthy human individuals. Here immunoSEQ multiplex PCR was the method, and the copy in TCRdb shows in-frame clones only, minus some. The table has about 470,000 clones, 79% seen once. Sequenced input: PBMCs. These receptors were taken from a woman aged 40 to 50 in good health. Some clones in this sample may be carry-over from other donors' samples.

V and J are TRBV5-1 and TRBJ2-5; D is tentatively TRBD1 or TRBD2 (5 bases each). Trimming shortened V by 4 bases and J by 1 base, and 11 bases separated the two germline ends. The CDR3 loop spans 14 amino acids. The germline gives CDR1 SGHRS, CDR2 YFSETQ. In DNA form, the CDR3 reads TGCGCCAGCAGCCCGGGACGGACCCAAGAGACCCAGTACTTC. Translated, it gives CASSPGRTQETQYF.

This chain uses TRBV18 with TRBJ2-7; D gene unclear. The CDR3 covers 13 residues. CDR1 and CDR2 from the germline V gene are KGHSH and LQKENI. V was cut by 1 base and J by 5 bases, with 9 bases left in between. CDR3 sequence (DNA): TGTGCCAGCTCACCACTAACGCTCGACGAGCAGTACTTC. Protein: CASSPLTLDEQYF.